These T cell receptor beta chains were read from a single sample in a study of blood T cell repertoires in COVID-19. TCRdb keeps only in-frame clones here, not all; method: immunoSEQ multiplex PCR. The data hold under 30,000 clones, with roughly 87% observed a single time. Sequenced input: peripheral blood. The receptors were sampled from a human donor in a cohort sampled during active COVID-19. CDR3s include the opening cysteine and the closing phenylalanine or tryptophan. A D gene is named only where the DNA matches it firmly. Expanded clones get a size class; other rows say once, few or many, or leave the size out.

-	TRBV6-6	TRBJ1-4	TRBD1	CASSYGRGTGKEKLFF	TGTGCCAGCAGTTACGGGCGCGGGACAGGGAAGGAAAAACTGTTTTTT
-	TRBV27	TRBJ2-1	-	CASSPNSYNEQFF	TGTGCCAGCAGTCCTAATAGTTACAATGAGCAGTTCTTC
-	TRBV7-9	TRBJ1-6	TRBD1	CASSWGQGDNSPLHF	TGTGCCAGCAGCTGGGGACAGGGCGATAATTCACCCCTCCACTTT
-	TRBV21-1	TRBJ2-1	-	CASSNIDRAPHNEQFF	TGTGCCAGCAGCAACATAGACAGAGCCCCCCATAATGAGCAGTTCTTC
-	TRBV24-1	TRBJ1-2	-	CATSASGNYGYTF	TGTGCCACCAGTGCTTCCGGGAACTATGGCTACACCTTC
-	TRBV20-1	TRBJ2-1	-	CSAAGEGEQFF	TGCAGTGCCGCAGGGGAGGGTGAGCAGTTCTTC
-	TRBV20-1	TRBJ2-4	TRBD1	CSASYPGTGKNIQYF	TGCAGTGCCAGTTACCCCGGGACAGGGAAAAACATTCAGTACTTC
-	TRBV27	TRBJ2-3	TRBD1	CASSTRQGGHTDTQYF	TGTGCCAGCAGTACCCGACAGGGGGGTCACACAGATACGCAGTATTTT
-	TRBV7-8	TRBJ2-5	-	CASSPRVGARETQYF	TGTGCCAGCAGCCCCCGGGTGGGGGCCAGGGAGACCCAGTACTTC
once	TRBV28	TRBJ2-7	-	CASISLPGEQYF	TGTGCCAGCATTTCCTTACCAGGGGAGCAGTACTTC
-	TRBV28	TRBJ2-1	TRBD2	CACIAAGAYNEQFF	TGTGCCTGCATCGCGGCGGGAGCCTACAATGAGCAGTTCTTC
-	TRBV5-5	TRBJ1-2	TRBD1	CASSLGQGALNYGYTF	TGTGCCAGCAGCTTGGGACAGGGAGCTCTCAACTATGGCTACACCTTC
-	TRBV28	TRBJ1-6	TRBD1	CASSAGQGNSPLHF	TGTGCCAGCAGCGCGGGACAGGGTAACTCACCCCTCCACTTT
-	TRBV15	TRBJ2-7	TRBD1	CATSKPGQVTYEQYF	TGTGCCACCAGCAAGCCGGGACAGGTAACCTACGAGCAGTACTTC
-	TRBV7-2	TRBJ1-1	-	CASSFPGRGTEAFF	TGTGCCAGCAGCTTTCCAGGCAGGGGCACTGAAGCTTTCTTT
-	TRBV21-1	TRBJ1-3	-	CASSNCGQLRGNTIYF	TGTGCCAGCAGCAATTGCGGCCAACTCCGAGGAAACACCATATATTTT
-	TRBV7-3	TRBJ2-7	TRBD2	CASSFSGGEQYF	TGTGCCAGCAGCTTCTCCGGGGGGGAGCAGTACTTC
-	TRBV19	TRBJ2-7	TRBD2	CASSIQAWGGTYEQYF	TGTGCCAGTAGTATCCAGGCGTGGGGGGGGACCTACGAGCAGTACTTC
-	TRBV24-1	TRBJ2-7	TRBD2	CATAGLAGGHYEQYF	TGTGCCACAGCAGGACTAGCGGGGGGGCATTACGAGCAGTACTTC
-	TRBV6-5	TRBJ1-2	TRBD1	CASSTGQGFRMRYTF	TGTGCCAGCAGTACCGGACAGGGATTTCGCATGCGCTACACCTTC
-	TRBV28	TRBJ2-7	-	CASSPYGGRGSNF	TGTGCCAGCAGTCCCTACGGAGGGCGGGGCAGTAACTTC
-	TRBV3-1/TRBV3-2	TRBJ2-5	-	CASSQMEGTQYF	TGTGCCAGCAGCCAGATGGAGGGGACCCAGTACTTC
-	TRBV5-4	TRBJ2-4	TRBD2	CASSLLASGGSNIQYF	TGTGCCAGCAGCTTGTTGGCTAGCGGGGGTTCCAACATTCAGTACTTC
-	TRBV21-1	TRBJ1-6	-	CASSTPGQYYNSPLHF	TGTGCCAGCAGCACGCCGGGACAGTACTATAATTCACCCCTCCACTTT
-	TRBV3-1/TRBV3-2	TRBJ1-2	-	CASSQELGYGYTF	TGTGCCAGCAGCCAAGAACTCGGCTATGGCTACACCTTC
-	TRBV27	TRBJ2-7	TRBD2	CASSLRLAGGHEQYF	TGTGCCAGCAGTTTAAGACTAGCGGGGGGGCACGAGCAGTACTTC
-	TRBV18	TRBJ2-2	-	CASSPSLVRANTGELFF	TGTGCCAGCTCACCTTCTCTAGTGAGGGCGAACACCGGGGAGCTGTTTTTT
-	TRBV15	TRBJ1-5	-	CATSPGPNQPQHF	TGTGCCACCAGCCCTGGGCCAAATCAGCCCCAGCATTTT
-	TRBV6-2/TRBV6-3	TRBJ1-2	TRBD1	CASSYGTGNYGYTF	TGTGCCAGCAGTTACGGGACAGGGAACTATGGCTACACCTTC
-	TRBV5-1	TRBJ1-2	TRBD1	CASSLNPGQGNYGYTF	TGCGCCAGCAGCTTAAACCCGGGACAGGGGAACTATGGCTACACCTTC
-	TRBV7-9	TRBJ2-5	-	CASSLVQREETQYF	TGTGCCAGCAGCTTAGTTCAGAGGGAGGAGACCCAGTACTTC
-	TRBV5-8	TRBJ1-4	TRBD1	CASSLVLAGGEKLFF	TGTGCCAGCAGCTTGGTACTGGCAGGGGGAGAAAAACTGTTTTTT
-	TRBV5-6	TRBJ2-6	-	CASSSGVSGANVLTF	TGTGCCAGCAGCTCAGGGGTCTCTGGGGCCAACGTCCTGACTTTC
-	TRBV7-9	TRBJ2-1	-	CASSLPTGTNNNEQFF	TGTGCCAGCAGCTTACCGACCGGGACAAATAACAATGAGCAGTTCTTC
-	TRBV6-2/TRBV6-3	TRBJ2-7	-	CASSYPTSPGYRGYEQYF	TGTGCCAGCAGTTACCCAACCTCCCCCGGTTATCGAGGCTACGAGCAGTACTTC
-	TRBV2	TRBJ2-7	-	CASSDADRAYEQYF	TGTGCCAGCAGTGACGCGGACAGAGCCTACGAGCAGTACTTC
-	TRBV28	TRBJ2-7	TRBD1	CASIPMGQSYEQYF	TGTGCCAGCATTCCCATGGGACAGTCCTACGAGCAGTACTTC
-	TRBV6-5	TRBJ2-5	-	CASTPPQGGETQYF	TGTGCCAGCACCCCCCCACAGGGAGGGGAGACCCAGTACTTC
-	TRBV7-9	TRBJ2-3	TRBD2	CASSVRRGATTDTQYF	TGTGCCAGCAGCGTAAGGCGGGGGGCTACCACAGATACGCAGTATTTT
-	TRBV4-3	TRBJ2-3	TRBD2	CASSQRTSGTDTQYF	TGCGCCAGCAGCCAAAGGACTAGCGGTACAGATACGCAGTATTTT
-	TRBV6-5	TRBJ2-5	TRBD1	CASSPDREIQETQYF	TGTGCCAGCAGTCCCGACAGGGAGATCCAAGAGACCCAGTACTTC
once	TRBV6-5	TRBJ2-7	TRBD1	CASRLGQGVYEQYF	TGTGCCAGCAGACTGGGACAGGGTGTCTACGAGCAGTACTTC
-	TRBV5-1	TRBJ2-7	TRBD1	CASSPRDRGAYEQYF	TGCGCCAGCAGCCCACGGGACAGGGGGGCCTACGAGCAGTACTTC
once	TRBV7-9	TRBJ2-3	TRBD2	CASSLGQRETTDTQYF	TGTGCCAGCAGCTTAGGCCAGCGGGAAACCACAGATACGCAGTATTTT
-	TRBV27	TRBJ2-1	-	CASSSGFARGIYNEQFF	TGTGCCAGCAGTTCGGGTTTTGCGCGGGGTATATACAATGAGCAGTTCTTC
-	TRBV5-6	TRBJ2-2	TRBD1	CASSFRTGPSGELFF	TGTGCCAGCAGCTTCCGGACAGGGCCAAGCGGGGAGCTGTTTTTT
once	TRBV11-2	TRBJ2-5	TRBD2	CASSLVPAGEFQETQYF	TGTGCCAGCAGCTTAGTTCCGGCGGGGGAATTTCAAGAGACCCAGTACTTC
-	TRBV13	TRBJ2-5	TRBD2	CASSSLGTSVSQETQYF	TGTGCCAGCAGCTCCCTTGGGACTAGCGTAAGCCAAGAGACCCAGTACTTC